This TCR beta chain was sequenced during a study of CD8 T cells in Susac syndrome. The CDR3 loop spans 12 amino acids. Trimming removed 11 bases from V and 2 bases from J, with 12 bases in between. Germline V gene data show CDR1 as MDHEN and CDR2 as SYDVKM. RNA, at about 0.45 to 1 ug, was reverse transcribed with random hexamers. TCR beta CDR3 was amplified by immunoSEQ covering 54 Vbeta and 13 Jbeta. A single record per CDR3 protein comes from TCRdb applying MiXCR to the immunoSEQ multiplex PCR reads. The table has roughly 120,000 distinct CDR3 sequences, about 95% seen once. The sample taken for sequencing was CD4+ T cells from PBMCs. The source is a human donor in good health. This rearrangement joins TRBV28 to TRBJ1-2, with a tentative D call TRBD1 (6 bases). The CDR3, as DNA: TGTGCCGGGGGCTGGCAGAACTATGGCTACACCTTC. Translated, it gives CAGGWQNYGYTF.